One T cell receptor (beta chain) is described in this entry. Its antigen is not yet known. Per-base qualities were not stored, and no clone one base away is much larger. CDR1 and CDR2, per the germline V gene (reference sequence), are LNHDA and SQIVND. CDR3 length: 11 amino acids, cysteine to phenylalanine. The retained sequence is limited to the CDR3, 33 bases, with the frame set at the first base. The trim is 7 bases for V and 6 bases for J, with a gap of 8 bases between the germline ends. The data derive from a study of beta chain features in type 1 diabetes (dated by TCRdb to 2017 to 2018). Turning to the overall study: Patients and healthy donors did not differ in mean age, gender distribution, total cell number or subset yield. In the study, recently diagnosed type 1 diabetes patients and matched healthy donors were compared on the TCRB repertoires of their sorted circulating CD4+ T cell subsets. Whereas all 30 or so donors provided naive and central memory subsets, regulatory and stem cell-like memory subsets were isolated from just 8 patients and about 8 healthy donors. Across all samples, 107,917,701 sorted cells were examined, and cell number per subset correlated strongly with RNA yield.

Beyond this particular receptor, the publication reports: Sequencing cDNA rather than genomic DNA could over-represent highly expressing activated cells, although activation and CD3 levels did not differ between groups. Fewer insertions and more nucleotide deletions at VDJ recombination sites were observed in patients with type 1 diabetes, implying thymic rearrangement abnormalities. Because small numbers of individuals were included in the HLA sub-analyses, any influence of HLA type on TCRB rearrangement was left unresolved. Shorter templates might be favored by PCR, yet because patient and control samples were amplified and corrected together, any such skew would affect both groups equally. In all four CD4+ subsets, TCRB CDR3 length was moderately but significantly shorter in type 1 diabetes patients. Naive, central memory and regulatory TCRB repertoires appeared to be more similar among patients than among healthy donors.

The entire isolated RNA was reverse transcribed using the High Capacity cDNA Reverse Transcription Kit, and thus expressed TCRB transcripts were sequenced. Deep immunoSEQ sequencing was performed on naive, central memory and regulatory T cell samples, with an average of around 3.5 million total reads per sample. Sorted cells were lysed in RLT buffer and RNA was extracted with DNase-treated RNeasy Micro or Mini kits, depending on cell number. To prevent cross-contamination, each cell subset was processed individually, whereas patient and healthy donor samples were processed jointly. The immunoSEQ multiplex PCR was used to amplify TCRB sequences from cDNA, generating 87-bp fragments that spanned the CDR3 region. Amplicons were sequenced on the Illumina HiSeq platform. Turning to the authors' computational methods: PCR bias was computationally corrected using synthetic template baselines, reads within Hamming distance 2 were collapsed, and singletons that could not be merged were discarded. By aligning reads against IMGT, V, D and J genes, CDR3 length, and insertions or deletions at six rearrangement sites were assigned. Within each subset, clonotype counts were normalized to sorted cell number, and only after that were true diversity and Gini coefficients computed with the tcR R package. Repertoire sharing was quantified using the overlap coefficient calculated on TCRB nucleotide sequences. As a proxy for the pre-selection repertoire, out-of-frame TCRB sequences from naive cells were analyzed. TCRdb obtained this table from immuneACCESS and retained in-frame rearrangements with V and J assigned. These tables miss some clones; where compared with another copy, unresolved V genes account for less than half of the shortfall, and the remainder is unexplained. V, J and clone size were drawn from that table, and D and trimming were deduced from the DNA. Counted in this sample were 200,000 to 300,000 clones; approximately 10% of them appeared once. Jointly, the top ten make up approximately 0.015% of the sample.

Each donor gave one peripheral blood draw, roughly 0.11 L on average, collected into heparinised tubes. Naive, central memory, regulatory and stem cell-like memory CD4+ T cells were sorted on a BD FACSAria II using a panel including CD45RO, CCR7, CD25, CD127, CD95 and CD27. Purity was above 95% for every sorted population. Right away, PBMCs were isolated by Lymphoprep density gradient centrifugation and were stained directly, with no culture step. So that batch effects would be minimized, each experiment stained and sorted samples in pairs, pairing one healthy donor with one patient. Sequenced sample: naive CD4+ T cells from blood. According to the study, the label for this sample's cell subset or site signals: true naive CD4+ T cells. The rearrangement combines TRBV19 with TRBJ2-3, with an unclear D gene assignment. The source of this sequence is a man younger than 40 with type 1 diabetes. The CDR3 protein: CASKEWDTQYF. The DNA is TGTGCCAGTAAGGAGTGGGATACGCAGTATTTT.